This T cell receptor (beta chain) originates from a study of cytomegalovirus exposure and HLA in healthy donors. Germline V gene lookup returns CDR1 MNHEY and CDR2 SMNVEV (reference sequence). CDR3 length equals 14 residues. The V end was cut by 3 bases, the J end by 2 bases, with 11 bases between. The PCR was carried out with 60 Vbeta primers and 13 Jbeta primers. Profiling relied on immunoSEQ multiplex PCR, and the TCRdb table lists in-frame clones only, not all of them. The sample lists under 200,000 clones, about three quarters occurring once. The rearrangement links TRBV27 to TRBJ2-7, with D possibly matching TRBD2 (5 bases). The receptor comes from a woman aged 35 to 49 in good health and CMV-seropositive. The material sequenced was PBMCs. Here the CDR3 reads CASSLSGNTYEQYF. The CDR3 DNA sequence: TGTGCCAGCAGTTTGTCCGGGAACACCTACGAGCAGTACTTC.